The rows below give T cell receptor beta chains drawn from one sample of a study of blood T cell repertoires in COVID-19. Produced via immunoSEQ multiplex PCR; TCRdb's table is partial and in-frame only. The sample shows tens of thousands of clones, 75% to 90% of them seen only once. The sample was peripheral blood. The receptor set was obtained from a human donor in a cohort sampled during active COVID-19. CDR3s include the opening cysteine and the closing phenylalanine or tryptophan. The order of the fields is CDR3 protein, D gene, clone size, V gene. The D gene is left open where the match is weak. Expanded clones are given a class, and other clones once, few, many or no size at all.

CDR3aa: CASSQHLLSGGEGYTF; d_gene: TRBD1; abundance: NA; v_gene: TRBV4-2
CDR3aa: CASSPTGEGETQYF; d_gene: TRBD1; abundance: NA; v_gene: TRBV7-3
CDR3aa: CASSPLAKSTPNTEAFF; d_gene: NA; abundance: NA; v_gene: TRBV18
CDR3aa: CASSPQGVSGNTIYF; d_gene: NA; abundance: NA; v_gene: TRBV19
CDR3aa: CASSPAGGELFF; d_gene: NA; abundance: NA; v_gene: TRBV6-6
CDR3aa: CASTPGGGGVQFF; d_gene: TRBD2; abundance: NA; v_gene: TRBV6-5
CDR3aa: CASSPPGGSSYNEQFF; d_gene: NA; abundance: NA; v_gene: TRBV18
CDR3aa: CASSRDSNQETQYF; d_gene: TRBD1; abundance: NA; v_gene: TRBV6-5
CDR3aa: CASSSTGIDYEQYF; d_gene: TRBD1; abundance: NA; v_gene: TRBV11-3
CDR3aa: CASQSAGEAFF; d_gene: NA; abundance: few; v_gene: TRBV6-5
CDR3aa: CASSNRQGSYEQYF; d_gene: NA; abundance: few; v_gene: TRBV21-1
CDR3aa: CANSRGGRRDGYTF; d_gene: NA; abundance: once; v_gene: TRBV6-5
CDR3aa: CASSQDDILNTEAFF; d_gene: NA; abundance: NA; v_gene: TRBV3-1/TRBV3-2
CDR3aa: CASSNVAGLNGYTF; d_gene: NA; abundance: NA; v_gene: TRBV5-1
CDR3aa: CASSLGIYSGGVKETQYF; d_gene: TRBD2; abundance: NA; v_gene: TRBV7-9
CDR3aa: CASSAQGGADTQYF; d_gene: NA; abundance: NA; v_gene: TRBV6-6
CDR3aa: CAISPGTSGSNGEQYF; d_gene: TRBD2; abundance: NA; v_gene: TRBV10-3
CDR3aa: CASSPTGDSNQPQHF; d_gene: TRBD1; abundance: NA; v_gene: TRBV18
CDR3aa: CASSLALPGTEEQETQYF; d_gene: TRBD1; abundance: NA; v_gene: TRBV11-2
CDR3aa: CASGRGISYEQYF; d_gene: NA; abundance: NA; v_gene: TRBV3-1/TRBV3-2
CDR3aa: CASSLQGARGNQPQHF; d_gene: TRBD1; abundance: NA; v_gene: TRBV19
CDR3aa: CASSLRGQGAYEQYF; d_gene: TRBD1; abundance: NA; v_gene: TRBV13
CDR3aa: CASRTLANTGELFF; d_gene: NA; abundance: NA; v_gene: TRBV28
CDR3aa: CASGYREVGNQPQHF; d_gene: NA; abundance: few; v_gene: TRBV5-5
CDR3aa: CASSQGGLGQVYNEQFF; d_gene: TRBD1; abundance: NA; v_gene: TRBV11-3
CDR3aa: CSASRDSGELFF; d_gene: NA; abundance: few; v_gene: TRBV29-1
CDR3aa: CASSSGVKDTGELFF; d_gene: NA; abundance: NA; v_gene: TRBV5-1
CDR3aa: CASSRGQEGKFF; d_gene: NA; abundance: NA; v_gene: TRBV18
CDR3aa: CAWNKKSGYSPLHF; d_gene: NA; abundance: many; v_gene: TRBV30
CDR3aa: CASSQFSPLHF; d_gene: NA; abundance: NA; v_gene: TRBV7-2
CDR3aa: CASRRRVGELFF; d_gene: NA; abundance: once; v_gene: TRBV11-2
CDR3aa: CASSAPGLAGAGANVLTF; d_gene: TRBD2; abundance: NA; v_gene: TRBV27
CDR3aa: CASGFYRGEAKNIQYF; d_gene: TRBD1; abundance: NA; v_gene: TRBV12-5
CDR3aa: CASSWWSSGTKTLGETQYF; d_gene: TRBD2; abundance: NA; v_gene: TRBV5-8
CDR3aa: CASSPIIAGQGYNYGYTF; d_gene: TRBD1; abundance: NA; v_gene: TRBV18
CDR3aa: CASSQVEGPQHF; d_gene: NA; abundance: NA; v_gene: TRBV4-1
CDR3aa: CASRGRQRNTGELFF; d_gene: NA; abundance: NA; v_gene: TRBV6-6
CDR3aa: CATSDLPEQGANVLTF; d_gene: NA; abundance: NA; v_gene: TRBV24-1
CDR3aa: CASSLAGNMNTEAFF; d_gene: NA; abundance: NA; v_gene: TRBV27
CDR3aa: CASSYTSWRGQATYEQYF; d_gene: NA; abundance: few; v_gene: TRBV5-5
CDR3aa: CASSFALTGEVYSNQPQHF; d_gene: NA; abundance: NA; v_gene: TRBV12-1
CDR3aa: CASSESIRGQPQHF; d_gene: NA; abundance: few; v_gene: TRBV10-1
CDR3aa: CASKPIAGEGEQYF; d_gene: TRBD2; abundance: NA; v_gene: TRBV6-5
CDR3aa: CASSRTGEAFF; d_gene: TRBD1; abundance: NA; v_gene: TRBV14
CDR3aa: CASSPTGGRQYF; d_gene: TRBD1; abundance: once; v_gene: TRBV28
CDR3aa: CASSRTQDSFYQPQHF; d_gene: NA; abundance: once; v_gene: TRBV7-8
CDR3aa: CASSIGLAGVNTGELFF; d_gene: TRBD2; abundance: NA; v_gene: TRBV19
CDR3aa: CASGLPGREDTEAFF; d_gene: NA; abundance: NA; v_gene: TRBV5-4
CDR3aa: CASTPAGRAYEQYF; d_gene: TRBD2; abundance: NA; v_gene: TRBV5-1
CDR3aa: CAWSGYLNSNYGYTF; d_gene: NA; abundance: NA; v_gene: TRBV30
CDR3aa: CASTKPGSSYEQYF; d_gene: NA; abundance: NA; v_gene: TRBV6-5
CDR3aa: CASNSPSYGYTF; d_gene: NA; abundance: NA; v_gene: TRBV28